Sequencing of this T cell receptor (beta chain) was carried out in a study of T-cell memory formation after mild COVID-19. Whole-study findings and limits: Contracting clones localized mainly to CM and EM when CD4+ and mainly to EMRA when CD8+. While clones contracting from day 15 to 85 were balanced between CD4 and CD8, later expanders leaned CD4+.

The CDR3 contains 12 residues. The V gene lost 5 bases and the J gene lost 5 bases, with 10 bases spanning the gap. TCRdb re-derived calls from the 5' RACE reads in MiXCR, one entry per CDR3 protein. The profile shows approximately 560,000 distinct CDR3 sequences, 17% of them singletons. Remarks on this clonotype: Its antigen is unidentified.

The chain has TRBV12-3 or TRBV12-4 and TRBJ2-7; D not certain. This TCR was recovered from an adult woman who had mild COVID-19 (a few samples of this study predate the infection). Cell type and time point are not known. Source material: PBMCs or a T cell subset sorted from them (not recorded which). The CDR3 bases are TGTGCCAGCAGTCCCTCTATCCACGAGCAGTACTTC. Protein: CASSPSIHEQYF.